The 32 T cell receptor beta chains given below trace back to one sample, sequenced in a study of human T cells and chemical hapten exposure. MiXCR was run by TCRdb on the RACE reads, yielding one entry per CDR3 protein. The profile shows tens of thousands of distinct CDR3 sequences, over 9.5% of them singletons. Sample time point: patch test 1, 2 weeks after DPC sensitization. The treatment: therapeutic diphenylcyclopropenone sensitization with weekly scalp DPC. The source material was whole blood, sampled in connection with sensitization to the hapten diphenylcyclopropenone (DPC). These receptors all stem from a middle-aged man with alopecia areata. Some clones in this sample may be carry-over from other donors' samples.

The chain combines TRBV11-2 with TRBJ2-7; possibly TRBD1 or TRBD2 for D (5 bases each). CDR3 length: 15 residues. Deletions cut 0 bases from V and 3 bases from J, with 12 bases between. Per the germline V gene, CDR1 is SGHAT and CDR2 is FQNNGV. The CDR3 region has the DNA TGTGCCAGCAGCTTAGAAGGGACGGGCGACTACGAGCAGTACTTC. This codes for CASSLEGTGDYEQYF. The full variable domain, with the rest looked up from reference TRBV11-2 and TRBJ2-7, is EAGVAQSPRYKIIEKRQSVAFWCNPISGHATLYWYQQILGQGPKLLIQFQNNGVVDDSQLPKDRFSAERLKGVDSTLKIQPAKLEDSAVYLCASSLEGTGDYEQYFGPGTRLTVT.

The chain employs TRBV28 and TRBJ2-7, with 7 positions matching TRBD1. This CDR3 is 15 amino acids long. Germline CDR1 MDHEN, CDR2 SYDVKM. V was pared by 3 bases and J by 1 base, with 6 bases of the junction left unmatched. This CDR3 reads CASSLFPGQSYEQYF. CDR3 nucleotides: TGTGCCAGCAGTTTGTTTCCGGGACAGTCCTACGAGCAGTACTTC.

The rearrangement uses TRBV12-3 or TRBV12-4 and TRBJ2-7; possibly TRBD2 for D (6 bases). V dropped 3 bases and J dropped 5 bases, with 11 bases sitting between them. The CDR3 has 13 amino acids. CDR3 coding DNA: TGTGCCAGCAGTTTGGGGGGTCCCCACGAGCAGTACTTC. It specifies CASSLGGPHEQYF.

This clonotype came up a few times. The chain recombines TRBV7-2 with TRBJ2-2; the D is unclear. The CDR3 consists of 14 residues. Trimming took 1 base from V and 1 from J, leaving 4 bases between them. Germline V lookup: CDR1 SGHTA, CDR2 FQGNSA. In DNA form, the CDR3 reads TGTGCCAGCAGCTTAGTCGGGAACACCGGGGAGCTGTTTTTT. This sequence encodes CASSLVGNTGELFF. The whole variable domain, filled in from reference TRBV7-2 and TRBJ2-2, reads GAGVSQSPSNKVTEKGKDVELRCDPISGHTALYWYRQSLGQGLEFLIYFQGNSAPDKSGLPSDRFSAERTGGSVSTLTIQRTQQEDSAVYLCASSLVGNTGELFFGEGSRLTVL.

The J gene is TRBJ2-2, the V gene TRBV6-2 or TRBV6-3; 9 bases fit TRBD2. The CDR3 is 15 residues long. Germline lookup yields CDR1 MNHEY and CDR2 SVGEGT. V was pared by 2 bases and J by 7 bases, with 5 bases of the junction left unmatched. The CDR3 protein is CASSYAGGPNGELFF. Written as DNA, the CDR3 is TGTGCCAGCAGTTACGCGGGAGGGCCGAACGGGGAGCTGTTTTTT.

Only a few counts were recorded for this clonotype. The V gene is TRBV7-2, the J gene TRBJ2-6, with D unresolved. The CDR3 has 15 residues. The germline V gene has CDR1 SGHTA and CDR2 FQGNSA. The V end lost 5 bases, the J end lost 0 bases, and 8 bases lay between the germline ends. The CDR3 bases are TGTGCCAGCAGCACCAGTCTCTCTGGGGCCAACGTCCTGACTTTC. It codes for CASSTSLSGANVLTF.

This clonotype was detected only a few times. The gene calls are TRBV6-1 and TRBJ1-1; 8 bases align to TRBD1. The CDR3 spans 15 residues. Germline V gene sequence: CDR1 MNHNS, CDR2 SASEGT. V shed 1 base, J shed 7 bases, and the junction held 8 bases outside the gene matches. CDR3 residues: CASSEVSGGSGEAFF. In nucleotides, the CDR3 is TGTGCCAGCAGTGAAGTCTCAGGGGGCAGCGGTGAAGCTTTCTTT.

This sequence joins TRBV18 and TRBJ1-3; D unclear. CDR3 length: 15 amino acids. Deletions cut 2 bases from V and 2 bases from J, with 10 bases between. CDR1 is KGHSH and CDR2 is LQKENI in the germline V gene. In DNA form, the CDR3 reads TGTGCCAGCTCACCAGGACGGGCGGCTGGAAACACCATATATTTT. Translating gives CASSPGRAAGNTIYF.

This rearrangement joins TRBV5-4 to TRBJ2-3, with D perhaps matching TRBD1 (6 bases). Germline assignment: CDR1 SGHNT and CDR2 YYREEE (reference sequence). The CDR3 has 14 residues. Trimming shortened V by 4 bases and J by 0 bases, and 9 bases separated the two germline ends. The CDR3: CASSGTLSTDTQYF. The CDR3 region has the DNA TGTGCCAGCAGCGGGACACTTAGCACAGATACGCAGTATTTT.

At least ten counts were recorded for this clonotype. The chain is built from TRBV24-1 and TRBJ1-5; tentative D call: TRBD1 (6 bases). Germline loops: CDR1 KGHDR, CDR2 SFDVKD. Trimming removed 2 bases from V and 5 bases from J, with 12 bases in between. This CDR3 contains 15 residues. The CDR3 DNA reads TGTGCCACCAGTGATTCGGACAGTTGGGATCAGCCCCAGCATTTT. Protein: CATSDSDSWDQPQHF.

This clonotype is medium-sized in the sample. The V gene is TRBV20-1, the J gene TRBJ1-3; the match to TRBD1 covers 7 bases. Trimming took 1 base from V and 7 from J; bases not matched to a gene: 7. Germline values: CDR1 DFQATT, CDR2 SNEGSKA (reference sequence). The CDR3 is 14 residues long. DNA for the CDR3: TGCAGTGCTAGAGTGGAGACAGGGAGTAACACCATATATTTT. This translates into CSARVETGSNTIYF.

V usage is TRBV6-5 and J usage is TRBJ2-5; 8 positions match TRBD2. With V trimmed by 2 bases and J by 4 bases, 6 bases remained unmatched. Germline V gene data show CDR1 as MNHEY and CDR2 as SVGAGI. The CDR3 runs to 15 residues. The chain's CDR3 is CASSYISAGGETQYF. The CDR3, as DNA: TGTGCCAGCAGTTACATATCGGCGGGGGGAGAGACCCAGTACTTC.

This clonotype showed up just a few times. This chain uses TRBV4-1 with TRBJ1-3, with 8 bases matching TRBD1. V shed 0 bases and J 1 base; nucleotides not matched to a gene: 8. Looked up from germline, CDR1 is MGHRA and CDR2 is YSYEKL. This CDR3 is 18 amino acids long. This CDR3 reads CASSQDAGTGRSGNTIYF. The CDR3 nucleotides are TGCGCCAGCAGCCAAGACGCCGGGACAGGCCGTTCTGGAAACACCATATATTTT.

This clonotype was counted a few times. The rearrangement links TRBV5-1 to TRBJ2-6; D is uncertain. The CDR3 extends over 16 amino acids. V gave up 0 bases and J gave up 0 bases, with 7 bases separating them. Germline CDR1 reads SGHRS; CDR2 reads YFSETQ. The CDR3 region is CASSLDLGSGANVLTF. The CDR3 bases are TGCGCCAGCAGCTTGGATCTGGGCTCTGGGGCCAACGTCCTGACTTTC.

CDR3 protein: CASSHLQGNSPLHF. DNA of the CDR3: TGTGCCAGCAGCCACCTTCAGGGAAACTCACCCCTCCACTTT. The V gene is TRBV7-8, the J gene TRBJ1-6, with D maybe TRBD1 (5 bases). The CDR3 consists of 14 residues. CDR1 SGHVS and CDR2 FQNEAQ come from the germline V gene. V lost 5 bases and J 10 bases, leaving 15 bases between the germline ends.

This clonotype was picked up many times. The rearrangement joins TRBV5-6 to TRBJ2-7; tentatively, D is TRBD1 or TRBD2 (5 bases each). Per the germline V gene, CDR1 is SGHDT and CDR2 is YYEEEE. Trimming pared 6 bases from V and 3 bases from J, leaving 16 bases between. The CDR3 runs to 14 residues. The CDR3 reads CASTLTGPIYEQYV. The CDR3 DNA follows: TGTGCCAGCACTTTGACGGGACCGATCTACGAGCAGTACGTC.

This clonotype has a handful of counts. The V and J genes are TRBV13 and TRBJ1-4, with D perhaps matching TRBD1 (6 bases). Germline CDR1 PRHDT, CDR2 FYEKMQ (reference sequence). This CDR3 has 16 amino acids. The germline V and J ends were trimmed by 5 bases and 11 bases, with 24 bases remaining between them. The CDR3 region has the DNA TGTGCCAGCAGCCGACTGGGGACACAAGAGGGCGGGAAACTGTTTTTT. It codes for CASSRLGTQEGGKLFF.

In this sample, this clonotype turned up a few times. The V gene is TRBV2, the J gene TRBJ2-6; D perhaps matches TRBD2 (6 bases). This CDR3 contains 14 residues. The V end was cut by 6 bases, the J end by 0 bases, with 6 bases between. The germline V gene has CDR1 SNHLY and CDR2 FYNNEI. CDR3 bases: TGTGCCAGCAGGGAGGGCTCTGGGGCCAACGTCCTGACTTTC. Translating it yields CASREGSGANVLTF.

This clonotype was seen more than once but under ten times. The V and J genes are TRBV29-1 and TRBJ2-4; D possibly uses TRBD1 or TRBD2 (5 bases each). Germline V CDR1 and CDR2: SQVTM, ANQGSEA. V was clipped by 5 bases and J by 1 base, with 15 bases between them. This CDR3 is 15 amino acids long. CDR3 in DNA: TGCAGCGTTTTATTGGGGGTTGGGGCCAAAAACATTCAGTACTTC. Translating it yields CSVLLGVGAKNIQYF.

This clonotype came up many times. The rearrangement links TRBV5-1 to TRBJ2-1, with unresolved D. Per the germline V gene, CDR1 is SGHRS and CDR2 is YFSETQ. CDR3 length: 14 residues. The V gene lost 1 base and the J gene lost 1 base, with 6 bases spanning the gap. The CDR3, as DNA: TGCGCCAGCAGCTTGCAGTATTCCTACAATGAGCAGTTCTTC. Its protein product is CASSLQYSYNEQFF.

This clonotype was recorded only once. The conserved phenylalanine or tryptophan is not found at the CDR3 terminus, so this likely reflects a read error. The chain employs TRBV3-1 and TRBJ2-3, with D possibly being TRBD2 (6 bases). The germline V gene has CDR1 LGHDT and CDR2 YNNKEL (reference sequence). V was cut by 4 bases and J by 6 bases, with 20 bases left in between. The length of the CDR3 is 16 residues. The CDR3 sequence: CASSRGVSGQGDTQYS. CDR3 DNA: TGTGCCAGCAGCCGAGGGGTTAGCGGCCAAGGGGATACGCAGTATTCT.

The chain employs TRBV27 and TRBJ1-1; D perhaps matches TRBD1 (5 bases). Germline V gene data show CDR1 as MNHEY and CDR2 as SMNVEV (reference sequence). V lost 5 bases and J lost 0, with 22 bases in between. The CDR3 is 18 amino acids. The CDR3 nucleotides are TGTGCCAGCAGTCCATCGGGGCCACCGCTCGGGTTGAACACTGAAGCTTTCTTT. Protein: CASSPSGPPLGLNTEAFF.

The J gene is TRBJ2-7, the V gene TRBV28; 10 bases map to TRBD2. The germline CDR1 and CDR2 sequences are MDHEN and SYDVKM. The CDR3 has 15 residues. Germline trimming cut 4 bases from V and 2 bases from J; bases unmatched to any gene: 5. CDR3 bases: TGTGCCAGCAGTTATTTAGCGGGAGGCCCCTACGAGCAGTACTTC. This gives the protein CASSYLAGGPYEQYF.

The chain recombines TRBV7-9 with TRBJ1-5; possible D gene TRBD1, 5 bases. The CDR3 is 16 residues long. Trimming cost V 5 bases and J 5 bases, with 19 bases left between them. Per the germline V gene, CDR1 is SEHNR and CDR2 is FQNEAQ (reference sequence). The CDR3 nucleotides read TGTGCCAGCAGCCTGGGAACCGGGACCGTAGATCAGCCCCAGCATTTT. It codes for CASSLGTGTVDQPQHF. Full variable domain (rest looked up from reference TRBV7-9 and TRBJ1-5): DTGVSQNPRHKITKRGQNVTFRCDPISEHNRLYWYRQTLGQGPEFLTYFQNEAQLEKSRLLSDRFSAERPKGSFSTLEIQRTEQGDSAMYLCASSLGTGTVDQPQHFGDGTRLSIL.

This clonotype was seen repeatedly, ten times or more. The chain uses TRBV20-1 and TRBJ2-3, with D perhaps matching TRBD2 (6 bases). Trimming took 2 bases from V and 3 from J, leaving 24 bases between them. Germline loops: CDR1 DFQATT, CDR2 SNEGSKA (reference sequence). CDR3 length: 18 amino acids. CDR3 residues: CSARSWSGSGGWTDTQYF. CDR3 nucleotides: TGCAGTGCTAGATCTTGGAGTGGGAGTGGAGGGTGGACAGATACGCAGTATTTT.

In this sample, this clonotype turned up many times. This chain uses TRBV20-1 with TRBJ2-3; perhaps TRBD2 as D (5 bases). This CDR3 comprises 15 residues. Germline assignment: CDR1 DFQATT and CDR2 SNEGSKA (reference sequence). Between the trimmed V and J ends, which lost 1 base and 2 bases, there was a span of 13 bases. CDR3 region: CSARGHRGYTDTQYF. CDR3 nucleotides: TGCAGTGCTAGAGGACATCGGGGTTACACAGATACGCAGTATTTT.

The V gene is TRBV12-3 or TRBV12-4, the J gene TRBJ2-3, with TRBD1 as a possible D gene (6 bases). The CDR3 runs 15 residues. V lost 1 base and J 4 bases, leaving 12 bases between the germline ends. CDR3 sequence reads: CASSLVGARADTQYF. The CDR3 region has the DNA TGTGCCAGCAGTTTAGTGGGGGCTAGGGCAGATACGCAGTATTTT.

V gene TRBV7-9 combines with J gene TRBJ2-4; D is ambiguous. There are 14 residues in the CDR3. Germline assignment: CDR1 SEHNR and CDR2 FQNEAQ (reference sequence). Trimming pared 1 base from V and 3 bases from J, leaving 7 bases between. CDR3 sequence reads: CASSLDVGKNIQYF. The CDR3 DNA reads TGTGCCAGCAGCTTAGATGTGGGCAAAAACATTCAGTACTTC. The full variable domain, rest sourced from reference TRBV7-9 and TRBJ2-4, is DTGVSQNPRHKITKRGQNVTFRCDPISEHNRLYWYRQTLGQGPEFLTYFQNEAQLEKSRLLSDRFSAERPKGSFSTLEIQRTEQGDSAMYLCASSLDVGKNIQYFGAGTRLSVL.

The chain joins TRBV5-1 to TRBJ2-7; 8 bases align to TRBD2. This CDR3 spans 22 amino acids. V lost 0 bases, J lost 4 bases, and 27 bases stayed unmatched. Looked up from germline, CDR1 is SGHRS and CDR2 is YFSETQ. CDR3 DNA: TGCGCCAGCAGCTTGGCCGGGTCGCAGGGAACCAGACCCGGGACTAGGATATACGAGCAGTACTTC. Residues: CASSLAGSQGTRPGTRIYEQYF.

The V call is TRBV29-1, the J call TRBJ2-6; D is tentatively TRBD1 or TRBD2 (5 bases each). Trimming removed 7 bases at V and 1 base at J, with 14 bases between. CDR3 length: 15 amino acids. The germline V gene has CDR1 SQVTM and CDR2 ANQGSEA. CDR3 nucleotides: TGCAGCGCCAGGACGTGGGGGTCTGGGGCCAACGTCCTGACTTTC. This codes for CSARTWGSGANVLTF.

The chain is built from TRBV5-1 and TRBJ2-1; 8 bases align to TRBD1. Looked up from germline, CDR1 is SGHRS and CDR2 is YFSETQ. V shed 1 base, J shed 8 bases, and the junction held 8 bases outside the gene matches. The CDR3 contains 15 residues. CDR3 amino acids: CASSLSGGGSHEQFF. CDR3 DNA: TGCGCCAGCAGCTTGTCAGGGGGCGGATCCCATGAGCAGTTCTTC.

This clonotype was recorded at least ten times. The chain employs TRBV7-2 and TRBJ2-5; D remains ambiguous. Per germline, CDR1 SGHTA and CDR2 FQGNSA. V lost 3 bases, J lost 4 bases, and 3 bases lay in between. The CDR3 length is 11 residues. The CDR3 reads CASSFRETQYF. DNA of the CDR3: TGTGCCAGCAGCTTTCGAGAGACCCAGTACTTC. The full variable domain, its missing parts supplied by reference TRBV7-2 and TRBJ2-5, is GAGVSQSPSNKVTEKGKDVELRCDPISGHTALYWYRQSLGQGLEFLIYFQGNSAPDKSGLPSDRFSAERTGGSVSTLTIQRTQQEDSAVYLCASSFRETQYFGPGTRLLVL.